The rows below give T cell receptor beta chains drawn from one sample of a study of early T cells in non-severe SARS-CoV-2 infection. TCRdb called the 5' RACE reads again in MiXCR, with one record for every CDR3 protein. The table has about 26,000 distinct CDR3 sequences, less than 6.5% seen once; the top ten hold approximately 3.8%. The sequencing input was whole blood. These receptors came from an adult who was a healthcare worker with PCR-confirmed SARS-CoV-2 infection or an uninfected control (not recorded which). Each CDR3 is given with its conserved first and last residue. A D gene is named only where the DNA matches it firmly. Expanded clones are given a class, and other clones once, few, many or no size at all.

>few|-|TRBV5-8|TRBJ2-5
TGTGCCAGCAGCTTGGTGGCGGGGACCCAGTACTTC
CASSLVAGTQYF
>many|-|TRBV6-5|TRBJ1-4
TGTGCCAGCAGTTACCTGGGAGGGGTTCATGAAAAACTGTTTTTT
CASSYLGGVHEKLFF
>-|-|TRBV4-2|TRBJ2-2
TGTGCCAGCAGCCAACCCTCAAGGAGGACCGGGGAGCTGTTTTTT
CASSQPSRRTGELFF
>many|-|TRBV10-2|TRBJ2-2
TGCGCCAGCAGTGGAGGGTCTCCCACCGGGGAGCTGTTTTTT
CASSGGSPTGELFF
>many|-|TRBV24-1|TRBJ1-2
TGTGCCACCAGTGATACGACAACTAACTATGGCTACACCTTC
CATSDTTTNYGYTF
>many|TRBD1|TRBV6-4|TRBJ2-1
TGTGCCAGCAGTGCCGGGACAGGCGAGAACAATGAGCAGTTCTTC
CASSAGTGENNEQFF
>many|-|TRBV11-3|TRBJ2-5
TGTGCCAGCAGCTCCGGATCACCGCAAGAGACCCAGTACTTC
CASSSGSPQETQYF
>-|TRBD2|TRBV11-2|TRBJ2-3
TGTGCCAGCAGCTTAAATTCGGGACTAACCACAGATACGCAGTATTTT
CASSLNSGLTTDTQYF
>many|-|TRBV12-3/TRBV12-4|TRBJ1-2
TGTGCCAGCAGCCCCACAGGGAAGAGTGGCTACACCTTC
CASSPTGKSGYTF
>many|-|TRBV30|TRBJ2-2
TGTGCCTGGAGTAGGCGAGGTAACGCCGGGGAGCTGTTTTTT
CAWSRRGNAGELFF
>many|-|TRBV4-2|TRBJ2-7
TGTGCCAGCAGCTATAGCTTGGGACTCCAAAACTACGAGCAGTACTTC
CASSYSLGLQNYEQYF
>few|-|TRBV21-1|TRBJ2-7
TGTGCCAGCAGCGGACTAGACGAGCAGTACTTC
CASSGLDEQYF
>few|-|TRBV2|TRBJ2-3
TGTGCCAGCAGTACCACAGGAGATACGCAGTATTTT
CASSTTGDTQYF
>few|TRBD2|TRBV27|TRBJ2-3
TGTGCCAGCAGTTTATCAATAGCGGGGTGGACAGATACGCAGTATTTT
CASSLSIAGWTDTQYF
>many|-|TRBV9|TRBJ2-3
TGTGCCAGCAGCGTAGCCCCTGGGCGCACAGATACGCAGTATTTT
CASSVAPGRTDTQYF
>few|TRBD1|TRBV20-1|TRBJ1-2
TGCAGTGCTAGAGCCACAGGGGACTATGGCTACACCTTC
CSARATGDYGYTF
>many|-|TRBV11-2|TRBJ2-1
TGTGCCAGCAGCTTAGAAGCCGTGAGTGAGCAGTTCTTC
CASSLEAVSEQFF
>-|TRBD1|TRBV7-8|TRBJ1-2
TGTGCCAGCAGCACGGGACAGAAGTATGGCTACACCTTC
CASSTGQKYGYTF
>many|-|TRBV10-3|TRBJ1-2
TGTGCCATCAGTGACATGAACTATGGCTACACCTTC
CAISDMNYGYTF
>-|-|TRBV7-9|TRBJ1-1
TGTGCCAGCAGCTCCCTGGGCAGGGGCGCTGAAGCTTTCTTT
CASSSLGRGAEAFF
>few|-|TRBV18|TRBJ2-6
TGTGCCAGCTCACAAACCGGGACGAACTCTGGGGCCAACGTCCTGACTTTC
CASSQTGTNSGANVLTF
>few|-|TRBV10-2|TRBJ1-2
TGCGCCAGCAGTGAAAACGGGTCCGGCTACACCTTC
CASSENGSGYTF
>many|TRBD2|TRBV15|TRBJ2-2
TGTGCCACCAAGGCCAGCGGGGGGTACACCGGGGAGCTGTTTTTT
CATKASGGYTGELFF
>few|-|TRBV4-3|TRBJ2-3
TGCGCCAGCAGCCAAGGACAGCTGAGCACAGATACGCAGTATTTT
CASSQGQLSTDTQYF
>many|-|TRBV4-1|TRBJ1-1
TGCGCCAGCAGCCAAACACCGGGAAGGATGACTGAAGCTTTCTTT
CASSQTPGRMTEAFF
>many|-|TRBV2|TRBJ1-1
TGTGCCGGTCAGGGGAGTCAGAACACTGAAGCTTTCTTT
CAGQGSQNTEAFF
>many|-|TRBV5-6|TRBJ2-7
TGTGCCAGCAGCTTGGTGCCAGGGGAGGGGGAAGAGCAGTACTTC
CASSLVPGEGEEQYF